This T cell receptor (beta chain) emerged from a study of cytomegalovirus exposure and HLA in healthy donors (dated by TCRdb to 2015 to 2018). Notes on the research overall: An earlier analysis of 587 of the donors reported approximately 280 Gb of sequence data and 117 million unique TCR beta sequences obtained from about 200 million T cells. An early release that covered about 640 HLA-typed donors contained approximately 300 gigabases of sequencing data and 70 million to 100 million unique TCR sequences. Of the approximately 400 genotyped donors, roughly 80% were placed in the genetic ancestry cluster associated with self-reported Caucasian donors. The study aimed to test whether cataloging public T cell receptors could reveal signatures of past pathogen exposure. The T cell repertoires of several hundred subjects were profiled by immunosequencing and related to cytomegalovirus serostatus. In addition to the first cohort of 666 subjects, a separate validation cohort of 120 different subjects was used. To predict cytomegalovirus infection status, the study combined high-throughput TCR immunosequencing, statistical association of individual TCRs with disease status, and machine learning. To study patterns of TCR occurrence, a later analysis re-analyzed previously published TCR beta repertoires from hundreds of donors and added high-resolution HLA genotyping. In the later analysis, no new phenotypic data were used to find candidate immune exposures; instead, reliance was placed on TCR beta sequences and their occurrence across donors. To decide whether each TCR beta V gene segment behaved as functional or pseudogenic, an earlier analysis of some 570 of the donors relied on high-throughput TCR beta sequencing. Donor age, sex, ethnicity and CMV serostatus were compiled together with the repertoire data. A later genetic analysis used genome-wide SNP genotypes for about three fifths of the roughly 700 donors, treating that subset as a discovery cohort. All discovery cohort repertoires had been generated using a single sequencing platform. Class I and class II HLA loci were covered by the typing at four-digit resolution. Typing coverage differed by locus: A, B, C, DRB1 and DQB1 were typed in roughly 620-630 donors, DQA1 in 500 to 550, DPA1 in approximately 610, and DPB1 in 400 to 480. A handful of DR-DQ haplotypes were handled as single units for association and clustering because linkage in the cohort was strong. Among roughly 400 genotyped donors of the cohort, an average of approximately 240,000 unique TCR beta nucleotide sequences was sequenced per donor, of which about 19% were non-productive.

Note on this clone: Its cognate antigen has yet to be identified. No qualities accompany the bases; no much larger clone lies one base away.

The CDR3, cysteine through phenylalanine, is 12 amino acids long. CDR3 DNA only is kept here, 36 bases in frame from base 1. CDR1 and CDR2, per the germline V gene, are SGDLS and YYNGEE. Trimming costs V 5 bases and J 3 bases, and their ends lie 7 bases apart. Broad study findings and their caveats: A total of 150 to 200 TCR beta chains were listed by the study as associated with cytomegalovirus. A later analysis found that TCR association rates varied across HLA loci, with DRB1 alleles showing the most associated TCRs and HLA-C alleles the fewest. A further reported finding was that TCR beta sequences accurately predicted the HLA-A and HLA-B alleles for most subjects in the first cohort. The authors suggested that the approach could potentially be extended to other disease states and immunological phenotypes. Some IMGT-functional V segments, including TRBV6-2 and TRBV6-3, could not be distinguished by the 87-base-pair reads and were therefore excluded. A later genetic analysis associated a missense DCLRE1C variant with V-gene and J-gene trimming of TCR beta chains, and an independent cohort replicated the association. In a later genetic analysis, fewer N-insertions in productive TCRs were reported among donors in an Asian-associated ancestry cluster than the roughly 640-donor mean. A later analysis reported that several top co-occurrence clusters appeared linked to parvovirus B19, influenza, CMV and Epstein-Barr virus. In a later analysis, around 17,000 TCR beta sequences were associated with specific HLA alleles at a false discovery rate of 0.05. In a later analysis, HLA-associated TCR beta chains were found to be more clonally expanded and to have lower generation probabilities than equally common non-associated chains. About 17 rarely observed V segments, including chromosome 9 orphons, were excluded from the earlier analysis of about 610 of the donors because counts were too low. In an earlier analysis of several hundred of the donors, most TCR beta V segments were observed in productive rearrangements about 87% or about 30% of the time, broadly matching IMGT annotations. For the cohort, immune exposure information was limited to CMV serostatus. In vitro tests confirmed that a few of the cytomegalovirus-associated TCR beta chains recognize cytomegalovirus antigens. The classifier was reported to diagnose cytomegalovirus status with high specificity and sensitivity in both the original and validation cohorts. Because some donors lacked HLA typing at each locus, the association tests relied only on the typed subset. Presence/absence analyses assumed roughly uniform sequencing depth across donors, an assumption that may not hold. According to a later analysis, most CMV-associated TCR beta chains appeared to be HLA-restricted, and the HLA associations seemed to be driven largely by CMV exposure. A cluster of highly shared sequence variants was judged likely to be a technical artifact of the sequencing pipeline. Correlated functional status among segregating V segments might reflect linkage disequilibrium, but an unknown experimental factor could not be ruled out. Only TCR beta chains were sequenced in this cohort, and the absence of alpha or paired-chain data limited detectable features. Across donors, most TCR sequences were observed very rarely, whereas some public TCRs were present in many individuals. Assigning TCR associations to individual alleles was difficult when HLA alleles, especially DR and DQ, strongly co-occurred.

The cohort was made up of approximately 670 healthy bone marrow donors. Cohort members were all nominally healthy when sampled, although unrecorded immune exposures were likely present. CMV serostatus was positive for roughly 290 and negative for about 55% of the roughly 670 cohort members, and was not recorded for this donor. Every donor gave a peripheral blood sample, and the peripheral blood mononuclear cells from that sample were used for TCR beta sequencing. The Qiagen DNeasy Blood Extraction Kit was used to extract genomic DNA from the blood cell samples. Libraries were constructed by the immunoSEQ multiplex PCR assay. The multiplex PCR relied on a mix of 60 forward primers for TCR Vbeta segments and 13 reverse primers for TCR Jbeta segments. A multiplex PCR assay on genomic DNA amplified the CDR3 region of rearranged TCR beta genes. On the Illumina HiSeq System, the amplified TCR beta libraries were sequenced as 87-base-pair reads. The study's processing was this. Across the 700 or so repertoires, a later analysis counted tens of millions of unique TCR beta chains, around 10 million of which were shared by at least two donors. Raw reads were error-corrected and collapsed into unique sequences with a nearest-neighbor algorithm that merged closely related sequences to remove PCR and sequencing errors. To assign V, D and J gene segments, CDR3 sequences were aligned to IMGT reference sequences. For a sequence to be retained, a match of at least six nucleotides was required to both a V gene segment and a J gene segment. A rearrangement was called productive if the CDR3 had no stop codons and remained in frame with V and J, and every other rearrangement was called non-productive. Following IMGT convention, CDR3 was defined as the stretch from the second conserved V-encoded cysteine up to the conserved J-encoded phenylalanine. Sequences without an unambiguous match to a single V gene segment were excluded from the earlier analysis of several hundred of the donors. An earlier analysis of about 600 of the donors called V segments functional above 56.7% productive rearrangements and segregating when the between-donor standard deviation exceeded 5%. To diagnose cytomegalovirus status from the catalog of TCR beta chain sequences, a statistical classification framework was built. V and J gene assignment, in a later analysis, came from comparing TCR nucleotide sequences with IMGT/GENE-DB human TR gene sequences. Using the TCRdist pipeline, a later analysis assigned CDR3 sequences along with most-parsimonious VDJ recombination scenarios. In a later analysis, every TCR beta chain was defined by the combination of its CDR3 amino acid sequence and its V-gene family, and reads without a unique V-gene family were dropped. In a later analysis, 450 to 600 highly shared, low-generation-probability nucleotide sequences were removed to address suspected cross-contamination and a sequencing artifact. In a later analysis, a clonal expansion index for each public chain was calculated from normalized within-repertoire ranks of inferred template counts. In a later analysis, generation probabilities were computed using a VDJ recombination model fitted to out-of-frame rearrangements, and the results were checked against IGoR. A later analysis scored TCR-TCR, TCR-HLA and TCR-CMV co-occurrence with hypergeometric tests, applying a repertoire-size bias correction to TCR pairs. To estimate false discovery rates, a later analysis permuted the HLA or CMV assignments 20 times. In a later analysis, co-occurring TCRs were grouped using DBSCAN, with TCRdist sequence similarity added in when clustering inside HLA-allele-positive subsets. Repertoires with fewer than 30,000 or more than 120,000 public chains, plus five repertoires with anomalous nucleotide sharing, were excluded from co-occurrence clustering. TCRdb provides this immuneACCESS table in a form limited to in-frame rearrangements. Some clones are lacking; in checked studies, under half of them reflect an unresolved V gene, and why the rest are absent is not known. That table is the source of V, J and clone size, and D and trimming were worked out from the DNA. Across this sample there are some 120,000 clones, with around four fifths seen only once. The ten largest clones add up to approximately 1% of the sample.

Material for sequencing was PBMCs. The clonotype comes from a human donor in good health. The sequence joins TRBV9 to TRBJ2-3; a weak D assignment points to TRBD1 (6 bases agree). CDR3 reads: CASRGQTDTQYF. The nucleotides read TGTGCCAGCAGAGGACAGACAGATACGCAGTATTTT.